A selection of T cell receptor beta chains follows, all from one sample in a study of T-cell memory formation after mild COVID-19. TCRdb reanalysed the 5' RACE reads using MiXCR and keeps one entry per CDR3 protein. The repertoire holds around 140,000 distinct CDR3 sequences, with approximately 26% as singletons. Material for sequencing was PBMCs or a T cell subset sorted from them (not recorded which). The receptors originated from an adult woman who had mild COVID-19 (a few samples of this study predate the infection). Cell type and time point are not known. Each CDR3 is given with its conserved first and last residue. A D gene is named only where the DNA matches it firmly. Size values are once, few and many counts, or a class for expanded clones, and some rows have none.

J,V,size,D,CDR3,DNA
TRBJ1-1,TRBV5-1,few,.,CASSPEDSARAEAFF,TGCGCCAGCAGCCCGGAGGACAGTGCAAGGGCTGAAGCTTTCTTT
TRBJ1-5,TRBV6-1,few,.,CATGGRSNQPQHF,TGTGCCACCGGGGGTCGTAGCAATCAGCCCCAGCATTTT
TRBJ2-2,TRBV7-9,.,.,CASSPPDKPNTGELFF,TGTGCCAGCAGCCCCCCCGACAAACCGAACACCGGGGAGCTGTTTTTT
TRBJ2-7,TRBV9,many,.,CASSQSPGSNYEQYF,TGTGCCAGCAGCCAGAGCCCCGGGAGTAACTACGAGCAGTACTTC
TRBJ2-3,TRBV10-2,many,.,CASSYGVVTDTQYF,TGCGCCAGCAGCTACGGGGTGGTGACAGATACGCAGTATTTT
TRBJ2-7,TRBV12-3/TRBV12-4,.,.,CASSLVQGASGSGYEQYF,TGTGCCAGCAGTTTAGTACAGGGGGCTAGCGGGAGTGGGTACGAGCAGTACTTC
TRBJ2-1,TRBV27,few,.,CASRSLGGPSSYNEQFF,TGTGCCAGCAGGAGCCTCGGAGGCCCGAGCTCCTACAATGAGCAGTTCTTC
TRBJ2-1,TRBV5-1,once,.,CAISLAGYMSSYNEQFF,TGCGCCATCAGCTTGGCCGGATATATGAGCTCCTACAATGAGCAGTTCTTC
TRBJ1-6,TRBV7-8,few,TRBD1,CASSPQGDSDSPLHF,TGTGCCAGCAGCCCTCAGGGGGATAGTGATTCACCCCTCCACTTT
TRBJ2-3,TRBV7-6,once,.,CASSDKVGLTDTQYF,TGTGCCAGCAGCGACAAGGTGGGGCTCACAGATACGCAGTATTTT
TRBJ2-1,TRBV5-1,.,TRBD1,CASSLGQGRRNEQFF,TGCGCCAGCAGCTTGGGACAGGGTAGGCGAAATGAGCAGTTCTTC
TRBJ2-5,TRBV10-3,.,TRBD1,CAISESGQGKTQYF,TGTGCCATCAGTGAGTCAGGACAGGGGAAGACCCAGTACTTC
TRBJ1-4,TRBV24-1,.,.,CATPLGQGREKLFF,TGTGCCACTCCACTAGGACAAGGTAGAGAAAAACTGTTTTTT
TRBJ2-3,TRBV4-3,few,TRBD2,CASSHDSGTKTDTQYF,TGCGCCAGCAGCCACGACTCCGGGACTAAAACAGATACGCAGTATTTT
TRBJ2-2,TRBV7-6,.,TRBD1,CASSPPPDRAGTGELFF,TGTGCCAGCAGCCCCCCGCCTGACAGGGCGGGCACCGGGGAGCTGTTTTTT
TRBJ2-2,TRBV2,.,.,CASSVSGGVSGELFF,TGTGCCAGCAGTGTTTCGGGGGGCGTGTCCGGGGAGCTGTTTTTT
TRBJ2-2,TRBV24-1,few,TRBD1,CATSTGTGIFLTGELFF,TGTGCCACCAGTACCGGGACAGGGATTTTCTTAACCGGGGAGCTGTTTTTT
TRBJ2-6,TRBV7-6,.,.,CASSLLLRDTTHSGANVLTF,TGTGCCAGCAGCTTACTTTTACGGGACACAACCCACTCTGGGGCCAACGTCCTGACTTTC
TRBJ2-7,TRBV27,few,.,CASSLGEPYEQYF,TGTGCCAGCAGTTTAGGGGAACCCTACGAGCAGTACTTC
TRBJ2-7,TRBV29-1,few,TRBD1,CSVRDRAHEQYF,TGCAGCGTGAGGGACAGGGCCCACGAGCAGTACTTC
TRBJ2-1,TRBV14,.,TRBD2,CASSQDRTSSYNEQFF,TGTGCCAGCAGCCAAGACAGGACTAGTTCCTACAATGAGCAGTTCTTC
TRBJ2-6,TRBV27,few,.,CASTTQGSGANVLTF,TGTGCCAGCACCACGCAAGGATCTGGGGCCAACGTCCTGACTTTC
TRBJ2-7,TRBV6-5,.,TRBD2,CASSYREAAYEQYF,TGTGCCAGCAGTTACCGGGAGGCCGCCTACGAGCAGTACTTC
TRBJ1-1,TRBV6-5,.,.,CASTLSWGGWETEAFF,TGTGCCAGCACCCTCTCTTGGGGGGGGTGGGAAACTGAAGCTTTCTTT
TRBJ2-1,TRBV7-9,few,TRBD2,CASSLASGSDNEQFF,TGTGCCAGCAGCTTGGCTAGCGGGAGCGACAATGAGCAGTTCTTC
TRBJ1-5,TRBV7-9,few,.,CASSLTLDGNQPQHF,TGTGCCAGCAGCTTAACTCTGGACGGCAATCAGCCCCAGCATTTT
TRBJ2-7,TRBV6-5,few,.,CASRPQVGPYEQYF,TGTGCCAGCAGGCCTCAGGTGGGCCCCTACGAGCAGTACTTC
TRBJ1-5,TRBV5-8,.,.,CASSLDRGNQPQHF,TGTGCCAGCAGCTTGGACAGGGGCAATCAGCCCCAGCATTTT
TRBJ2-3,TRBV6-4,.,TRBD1,CDGIARGPQYF,TGTGACGGGATTGCTAGGGGGCCGCAGTATTTT
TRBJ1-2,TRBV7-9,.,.,CASRGNYGYTF,TGTGCCAGCAGGGGAAACTATGGCTACACCTTC
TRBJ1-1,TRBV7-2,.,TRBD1,CASSLMGTGGVKAFF,TGTGCCAGCAGCTTAATGGGTACAGGGGGCGTTAAAGCTTTCTTT
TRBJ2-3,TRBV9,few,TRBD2,CASSRGGLGTDTQYF,TGTGCCAGCAGCCGGGGGGGGCTAGGGACAGATACGCAGTATTTT
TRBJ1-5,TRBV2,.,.,CASSDRVGESSNQPQHF,TGTGCCAGCAGTGACAGGGTAGGGGAGTCTAGCAATCAGCCCCAGCATTTT
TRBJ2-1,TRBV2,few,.,CASITRSYNEQFF,TGTGCCAGCATCACCCGATCCTACAATGAGCAGTTCTTC
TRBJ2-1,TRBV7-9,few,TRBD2,CASSSSGRANNEQFF,TGTGCCAGCAGCTCTAGCGGGAGGGCCAACAATGAGCAGTTCTTC
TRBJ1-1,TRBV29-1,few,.,CSHVVNTEAFF,TGCAGCCACGTAGTGAACACTGAAGCTTTCTTT
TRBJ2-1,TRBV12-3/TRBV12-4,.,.,CASSHPEIRYNEQFF,TGTGCCAGCAGTCACCCGGAGATTCGGTACAATGAGCAGTTCTTC
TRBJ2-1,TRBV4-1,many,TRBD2,CASSPRGAGEYNEQFF,TGCGCCAGCAGCCCGCGCGGAGCGGGGGAGTACAATGAGCAGTTCTTC
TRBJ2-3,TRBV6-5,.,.,CASRGRSFSYLDTQYF,TGTGCCAGCAGGGGCCGGTCGTTTAGCTACTTAGATACGCAGTATTTT
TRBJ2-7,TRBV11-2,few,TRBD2,CASSTSGGYEQYF,TGTGCCAGCAGCACCTCGGGGGGCTACGAGCAGTACTTC